Each of the 18 T cell receptor beta chains below was sequenced from the same sample in a study of T cell responses to AZD1222 COVID-19 vaccine. Sequencing was performed with immunoSEQ multiplex PCR; in TCRdb, only in-frame clones are kept and a portion is missing. The table records around 65,000 clones, approximately 83% of them present only once. The input for sequencing was peripheral blood, taken on day 0 of AZD1222 vaccination. The source of these receptors is an adult in good health.

The CDR3 loop reads CASSPAATDTQYF. As DNA, the CDR3 is TGTGCCAGCAGTCCAGCGGCAACAGATACGCAGTATTTT. V gene TRBV12-3 or TRBV12-4 combines with J gene TRBJ2-3, with D tentatively TRBD2 (5 bases). The CDR3 has 13 amino acids. With 5 bases removed from V and 3 bases from J, the gap between germline ends came to 9 bases.

V is TRBV4-3 and J is TRBJ2-7; D tentatively reads TRBD1 or TRBD2 (5 bases each). The germline V and J ends were trimmed by 0 bases and 6 bases, with 15 bases remaining between them. Germline V lookup: CDR1 LGHNA, CDR2 YSLEER. CDR3 length equals 15 residues. The CDR3 loop reads CASSQDRGEVSEQYF. In nucleotides, the CDR3 is TGCGCCAGCAGCCAAGATAGAGGGGAAGTGAGCGAGCAGTACTTC.

The chain couples TRBV10-3 to TRBJ1-1; TRBD1 agrees at 9 bases. Germline CDR1 is ENHRY and CDR2 is SYGVKD. The CDR3 totals 13 residues. The V and J ends lost 8 bases and 6 bases, in that order; junction bases with no gene match: 7. The CDR3 protein is CAIGGQGMAEAFF. In nucleotides, the CDR3 is TGTGCCATCGGGGGACAGGGAATGGCTGAAGCTTTCTTT.

This chain uses TRBV12-3 or TRBV12-4 with TRBJ2-1; the D gene is possibly TRBD2 (6 bases). The germline V and J ends were trimmed by 5 bases and 9 bases, with 14 bases remaining between them. The CDR3 contains 13 residues. CDR3: CASSTSLRGEQFF. CDR3 coding DNA: TGTGCCAGCAGTACCTCACTGCGGGGTGAGCAGTTCTTC.

This chain links TRBV15 with TRBJ1-5, with a possible D match to TRBD1 (6 bases). This CDR3 comprises 16 residues. Germline values: CDR1 LNHNV, CDR2 YYDKDF (reference sequence). V was pared by 0 bases and J by 3 bases, with 12 bases between. CDR3 bases: TGTGCCACCAGCAGAGAGGACAGAGCATACAATCAGCCCCAGCATTTT. This translates into CATSREDRAYNQPQHF.

This chain connects TRBV7-6 to TRBJ2-7; 12 bases line up with TRBD1. The germline V gene encodes CDR1 SGHVS and CDR2 FNYEAQ. V lost 5 bases to trimming and J lost 5 bases; unmatched junction nucleotides: 7. The CDR3 spans 15 residues. The CDR3 region is CASSPGGTGGDEQYF. DNA for the CDR3: TGTGCCAGCAGCCCCGGTGGGACAGGGGGCGACGAGCAGTACTTC.

The CDR3 DNA follows: TGTGCCAGCAGTATCACCGGGACAGAGAGTGAAGCTTTCTTT. Its translation: CASSITGTESEAFF. The chain recombines TRBV28 with TRBJ1-1; the match to TRBD1 covers 7 bases. Germline V gene data show CDR1 as MDHEN and CDR2 as SYDVKM. The CDR3 length is 14 residues. V trimming: 5 bases; J trimming: 7 bases; junction bases outside the gene matches: 10. Combining the CDR3 with reference TRBV28 and TRBJ1-1 gives the whole variable domain DVKVTQSSRYLVKRTGEKVFLECVQDMDHENMFWYRQDPGLGLRLIYFSYDVKMKEKGDIPEGYSVSREKKERFSLILESASTNQTSMYLCASSITGTESEAFFGQGTRLTVV.

This chain joins TRBV5-1 and TRBJ1-1; D perhaps matches TRBD1 (5 bases). The CDR3 spans 16 residues. Germline-derived CDR1 and CDR2 are SGHRS and YFSETQ. V was pared by 4 bases and J by 6 bases, with 22 bases between. The CDR3 loop reads CASSRDTGAGIAEAFF. As DNA, the CDR3 is TGCGCCAGCAGCCGAGATACAGGTGCCGGAATTGCTGAAGCTTTCTTT.

V and J are TRBV7-3 and TRBJ2-2; D is unclear. CDR1 and CDR2 (germline): SGHTA, FQGTGA. The V gene lost 5 bases and the J gene lost 1 base, with 2 bases spanning the gap. The CDR3 extends over 12 amino acids. The CDR3 region has the DNA TGTGCCAGCAGCCTGAACACCGGGGAGCTGTTTTTT. Amino acids: CASSLNTGELFF.

This clone was seen only a few times. J is TRBJ1-5 and V is TRBV2, with D possibly matching TRBD1 (5 bases). Germline V gene lookup returns CDR1 SNHLY and CDR2 FYNNEI. The CDR3 runs to 13 residues. V lost 7 bases to trimming and J lost 3 bases, with 10 bases between them. Here the CDR3 DNA reads TGTGCCAGCAAGGGGCTAATCAATCAGCCCCAGCATTTT. Its translation is CASKGLINQPQHF.

The chain couples TRBV4-3 to TRBJ1-5; D remains ambiguous. The ends were cut back, 0 bases at V and 5 bases at J, with 5 bases in the middle. The germline gives CDR1 LGHNA, CDR2 YSLEER. The CDR3 runs 13 residues. CDR3 nucleotides: TGCGCCAGCAGCCAAGAGGAGGATCAGCCCCAGCATTTT. Its translation: CASSQEEDQPQHF.

The rearrangement joins TRBV6-6 to TRBJ2-2; 11 bases agree with TRBD2. The germline V gene encodes CDR1 MNHNY and CDR2 SVGAGI (reference sequence). The V gene end was trimmed by 6 bases and the J gene end by 0 bases; junction bases not matched to a gene: 3. The CDR3 is 16 amino acids. The chain's CDR3 is CASSEGLAANTGELFF. The CDR3 DNA is TGTGCCAGCAGCGAGGGACTAGCGGCGAACACCGGGGAGCTGTTTTTT.

This clone was detected only a few times. The genes are TRBV6-5 and TRBJ1-1, with 8 nucleotides matching TRBD1. This CDR3 has 14 residues. Germline lookup yields CDR1 MNHEY and CDR2 SVGAGI. V trimming: 7 bases; J trimming: 5 bases; junction bases outside the gene matches: 9. The CDR3 DNA reads TGTGCCAGCAATGTGACAGGGGAAGGTACTGAAGCTTTCTTT. It codes for CASNVTGEGTEAFF.

In nucleotides, the CDR3 is TGCAGTGCTAGTGTGAACGAGCAGTACTTC. Its protein product is CSASVNEQYF. This sequence joins TRBV20-1 and TRBJ2-7; D unresolved. From germline, CDR1 is DFQATT and CDR2 SNEGSKA (reference sequence). V shed 3 bases and J shed 5 bases, with 5 bases lying between them. CDR3 length: 10 residues.

The chain has TRBV28 and TRBJ1-2; D is perhaps TRBD1 (5 bases). Germline CDR1 MDHEN, CDR2 SYDVKM. Trimming left V 4 bases short and J 8 bases short, with 14 bases between. The length of the CDR3 is 13 residues. CDR3 sequence (DNA): TGTGCCAGCAGTTCCCACGACAGAGAGGGCTACACCTTC. Translation: CASSSHDREGYTF.

The V gene is TRBV9, the J gene TRBJ2-7, with unresolved D. The germline V gene has CDR1 SGDLS and CDR2 YYNGEE. CDR3 length: 14 amino acids. V dropped 4 bases and J dropped 3 bases, with 14 bases sitting between them. CDR3 in amino acids: CASSTPLRCYEQYF. DNA for the CDR3: TGTGCCAGCAGCACGCCCCTGAGGTGCTACGAGCAGTACTTC.

The chain is built from TRBV7-9 and TRBJ2-7; D could derive from TRBD1 or TRBD2 (5 bases each). Germline CDR1 reads SEHNR; CDR2 reads FQNEAQ (reference sequence). Trimming pared 1 base from V and 6 bases from J, leaving 13 bases between. The CDR3 length is 14 residues. The chain's CDR3 is CASSLGGPLIEQYF. In DNA form, the CDR3 reads TGTGCCAGCAGCTTAGGGGGACCCCTTATCGAGCAGTACTTC.

On this clone itself: It is unclear where the CDR3 begins or ends on the DNA, so no DNA is shown, and the CDR3 is as TCRdb lists it. This sequence joins TRBV21-1 and TRBJ1-3. TRBV21-1 is shown as a pseudogene. The CDR3 region is 18 residues in length, termini included. The CDR3 sequence: CASKIEAGPWGSGNTIYF.